The text below deals with one T cell receptor beta chain. The data stem from a study of early stage breast cancer tumors. On the study more broadly: ER+/PR+/HER2- status applied to about 70% of the 16 invasive breast tumors.

TCRdb's copy holds only in-frame clones and misses some; the assay was immunoSEQ multiplex PCR. The table records some 35,000 clones, around 68% of them present only once. Germline CDR1 and CDR2: MNHNS and SASEGT. With 6 bases clipped from V and 0 bases from J, the junction kept 7 bases outside the gene matches. The CDR3 has 15 residues. The receptor comes from a person aged 60 to 70 with breast cancer. The sample consisted of blood. This chain joins TRBV6-1 and TRBJ1-1, with 7 bases fitting TRBD1. The CDR3 DNA sequence: TGTGCCAGCAGGGGGGACAGACAGATGAACACTGAAGCTTTCTTT. Translated, it gives CASRGDRQMNTEAFF.